This is a list of T cell receptor beta chains from one sample in a study of PD-1 blockade in classical Hodgkin lymphoma. Profiling relied on immunoSEQ multiplex PCR, and the TCRdb table lists in-frame clones only, not all of them. Of 25,000 to 30,000 clones in the sample, around 79% are singletons; the top ten hold roughly 0.52%. This specimen consisted of CD4+ T cells from blood, obtained before the fourth cycle of nivolumab. The origin of the receptors is a human donor with classical Hodgkin lymphoma. Each CDR3 is given without its conserved first and last residue. Fields, in order: V gene, CDR3 protein.

>TRBV7-9
ASSLATGGNRAF
>TRBV19
ASSISGGRASGRTDTQY
>TRBV7-2
ASSSRDRQETQY
>TRBV7-8
ASSLEGLAGVSYEQY
>TRBV28
ASSLGTGTSVLSFYNEQF
>TRBV29-1
SVEDEGSGGNTIY
>TRBV14
ASSQVTYLPTYEQY
>TRBV7-8
ASSLGRVSGNTIY
>TRBV30
AWSAHRTVTDTQY
>TRBV19
ASSTDHRGPNYGYT
>TRBV19
ASSMDEQGGYEQY